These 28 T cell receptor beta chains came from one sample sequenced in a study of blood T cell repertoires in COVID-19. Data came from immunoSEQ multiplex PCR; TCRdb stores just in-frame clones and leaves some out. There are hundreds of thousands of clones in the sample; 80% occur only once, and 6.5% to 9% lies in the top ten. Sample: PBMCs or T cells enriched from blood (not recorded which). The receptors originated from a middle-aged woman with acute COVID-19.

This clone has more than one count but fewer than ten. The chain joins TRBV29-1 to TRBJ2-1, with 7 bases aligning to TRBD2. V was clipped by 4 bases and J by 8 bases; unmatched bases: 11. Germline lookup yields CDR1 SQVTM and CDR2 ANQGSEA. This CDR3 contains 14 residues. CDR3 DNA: TGCAGCGTTGTAATGGCTAGCGGTGGGGATGAGCAGTTCTTC. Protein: CSVVMASGGDEQFF.

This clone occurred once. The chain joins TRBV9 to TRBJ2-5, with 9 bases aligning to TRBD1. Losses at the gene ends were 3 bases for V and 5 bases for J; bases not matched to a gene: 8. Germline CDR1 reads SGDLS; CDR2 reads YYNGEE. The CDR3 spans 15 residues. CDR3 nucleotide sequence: TGTGCCAGCAGCGCCACAGGGGGCTTAGTGGAGACCCAGTACTTC. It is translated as CASSATGGLVETQYF.

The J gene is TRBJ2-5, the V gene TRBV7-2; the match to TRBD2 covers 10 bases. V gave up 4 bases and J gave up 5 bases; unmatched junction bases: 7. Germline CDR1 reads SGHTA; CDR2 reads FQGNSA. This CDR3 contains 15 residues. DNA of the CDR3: TGTGCCAGCAGCTCAAGCGGGAGGGCCGAGGAGACCCAGTACTTC. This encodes CASSSSGRAEETQYF.

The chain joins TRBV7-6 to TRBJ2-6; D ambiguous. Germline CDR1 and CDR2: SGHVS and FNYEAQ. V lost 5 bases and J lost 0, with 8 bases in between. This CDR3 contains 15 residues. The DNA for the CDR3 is TGTGCCAGCAGCCTTCCGTCCTCTGGGGCCAACGTCCTGACTTTC. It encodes CASSLPSSGANVLTF.

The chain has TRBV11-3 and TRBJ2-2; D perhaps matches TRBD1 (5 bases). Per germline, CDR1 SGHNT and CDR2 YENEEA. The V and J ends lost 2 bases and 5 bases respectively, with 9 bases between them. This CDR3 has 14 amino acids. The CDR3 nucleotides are TGTGCCAGCAGCTTAAATCAGGGAACCGGGGAGCTGTTTTTT. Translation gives CASSLNQGTGELFF.

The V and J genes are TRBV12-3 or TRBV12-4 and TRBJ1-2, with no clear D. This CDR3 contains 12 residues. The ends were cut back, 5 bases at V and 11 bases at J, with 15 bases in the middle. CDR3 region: CASSPARYDYTF. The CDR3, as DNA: TGTGCCAGCAGTCCTGCTAGATACGATTACACCTTC.

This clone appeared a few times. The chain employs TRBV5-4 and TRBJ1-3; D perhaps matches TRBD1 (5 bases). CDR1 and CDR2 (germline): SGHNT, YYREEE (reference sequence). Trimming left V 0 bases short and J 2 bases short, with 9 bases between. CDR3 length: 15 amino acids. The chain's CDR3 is CASSLAAGTGNTIYF. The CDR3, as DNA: TGTGCCAGCAGCTTGGCGGCAGGGACTGGAAACACCATATATTTT.

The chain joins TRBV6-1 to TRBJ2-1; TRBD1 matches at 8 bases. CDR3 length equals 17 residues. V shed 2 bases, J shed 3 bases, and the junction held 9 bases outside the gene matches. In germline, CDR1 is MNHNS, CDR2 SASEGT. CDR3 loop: CASSELAFGQGYNEQFF. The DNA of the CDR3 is TGTGCCAGCAGTGAATTAGCCTTCGGACAGGGCTACAATGAGCAGTTCTTC.

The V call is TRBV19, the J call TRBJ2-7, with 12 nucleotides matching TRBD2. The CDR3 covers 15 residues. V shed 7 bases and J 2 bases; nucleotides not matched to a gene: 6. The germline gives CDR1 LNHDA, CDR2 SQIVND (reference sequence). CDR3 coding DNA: TGTGCCAGTATTCTGGGACTAGCGGGTCCCTACGAGCAGTACTTC. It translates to CASILGLAGPYEQYF.

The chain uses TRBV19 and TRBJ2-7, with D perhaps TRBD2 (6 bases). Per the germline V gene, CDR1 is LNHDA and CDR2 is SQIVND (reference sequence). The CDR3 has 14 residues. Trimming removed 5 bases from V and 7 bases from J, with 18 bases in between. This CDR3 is CASSPAGRMGEQYF. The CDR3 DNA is TGTGCCAGTAGTCCCGCCGGGAGAATGGGTGAGCAGTACTTC.

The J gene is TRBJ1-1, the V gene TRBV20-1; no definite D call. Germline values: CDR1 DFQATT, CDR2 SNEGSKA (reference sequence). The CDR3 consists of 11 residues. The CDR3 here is CGGLSNTEAFF. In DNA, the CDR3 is TGCGGCGGATTATCGAACACTGAAGCTTTCTTT.

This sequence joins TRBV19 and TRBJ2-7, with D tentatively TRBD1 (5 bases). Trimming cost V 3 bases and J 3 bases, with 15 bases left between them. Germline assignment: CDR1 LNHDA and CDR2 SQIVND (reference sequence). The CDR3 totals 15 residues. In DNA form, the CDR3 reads TGTGCCAGTAGTATGAGAAGGACCAGGGACTACGAGCAGTACTTC. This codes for CASSMRRTRDYEQYF.

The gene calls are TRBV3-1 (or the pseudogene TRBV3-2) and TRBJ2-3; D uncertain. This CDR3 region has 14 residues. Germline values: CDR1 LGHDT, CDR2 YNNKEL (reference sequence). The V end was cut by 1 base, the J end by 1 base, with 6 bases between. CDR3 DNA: TGTGCCAGCAGCCAAGTGACTGGCACAGATACGCAGTATTTT. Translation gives CASSQVTGTDTQYF.

The DNA of the CDR3 is TGTGCCAGCAGTATTCGGCCAGCGGGGAATTACGAGCAGTACTTC. This encodes CASSIRPAGNYEQYF. V is TRBV27 and J is TRBJ2-7; 7 bases map to TRBD2. This CDR3 region has 15 residues. Germline V CDR1 and CDR2: MNHEY, SMNVEV (reference sequence). The V gene end was trimmed by 5 bases and the J gene end by 4 bases; junction bases not matched to a gene: 11.

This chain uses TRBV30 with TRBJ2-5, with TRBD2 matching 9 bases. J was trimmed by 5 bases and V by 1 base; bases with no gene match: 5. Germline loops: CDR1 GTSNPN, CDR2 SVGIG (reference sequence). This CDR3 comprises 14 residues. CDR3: CAWSELAGSETQYF. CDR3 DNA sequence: TGTGCCTGGAGTGAGCTAGCGGGGTCTGAGACCCAGTACTTC. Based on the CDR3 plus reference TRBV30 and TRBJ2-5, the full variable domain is SQTIHQWPATLVQPVGSPLSLECTVEGTSNPNLYWYRQAAGRGLQLLFYSVGIGQISSEVPQNLSASRPQDRQFILSSKKLLLSDSGFYLCAWSELAGSETQYFGPGTRLLVL.

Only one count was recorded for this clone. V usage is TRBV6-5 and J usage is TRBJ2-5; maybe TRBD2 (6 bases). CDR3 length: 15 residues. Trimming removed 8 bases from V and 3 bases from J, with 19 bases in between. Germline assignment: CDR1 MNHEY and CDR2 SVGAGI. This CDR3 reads CASGMGGGMEETQYF. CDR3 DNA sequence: TGTGCCAGCGGCATGGGTGGGGGGATGGAAGAGACCCAGTACTTC.

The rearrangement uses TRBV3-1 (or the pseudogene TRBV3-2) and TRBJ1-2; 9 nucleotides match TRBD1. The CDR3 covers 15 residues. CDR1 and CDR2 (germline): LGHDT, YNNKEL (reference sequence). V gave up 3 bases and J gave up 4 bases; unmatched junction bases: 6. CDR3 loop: CASSHGDRDGYGYTF. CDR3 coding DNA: TGTGCCAGCAGCCACGGGGACAGGGACGGCTATGGCTACACCTTC.

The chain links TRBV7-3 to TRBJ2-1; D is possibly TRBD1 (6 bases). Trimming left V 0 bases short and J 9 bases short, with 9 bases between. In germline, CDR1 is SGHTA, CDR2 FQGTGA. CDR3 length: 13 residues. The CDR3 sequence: CASSLTEGVEQFF. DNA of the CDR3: TGTGCCAGCAGCTTAACAGAGGGGGTTGAGCAGTTCTTC.

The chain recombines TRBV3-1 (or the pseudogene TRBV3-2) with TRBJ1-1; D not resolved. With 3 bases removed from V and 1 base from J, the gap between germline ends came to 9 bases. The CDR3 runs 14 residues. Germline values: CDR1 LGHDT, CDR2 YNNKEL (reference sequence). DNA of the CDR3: TGTGCCAGCAGCCATAGTCTTAAGAACACTGAAGCTTTCTTT. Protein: CASSHSLKNTEAFF.

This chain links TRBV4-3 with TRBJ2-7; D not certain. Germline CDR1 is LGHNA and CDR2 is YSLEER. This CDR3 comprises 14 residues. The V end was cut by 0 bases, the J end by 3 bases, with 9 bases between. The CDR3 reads CASSQDAQIYEQYF. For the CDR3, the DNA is TGCGCCAGCAGCCAAGATGCCCAGATCTACGAGCAGTACTTC.

CDR3 in amino acids: CASSLAGGLSGELFF. For the CDR3, the DNA is TGTGCCAGCAGCTTAGCGGGGGGGCTCTCCGGGGAGCTGTTTTTT. J is TRBJ2-2 and V is TRBV28, with 11 bases aligning to TRBD2. With V trimmed by 6 bases and J by 6 bases, 6 bases remained unmatched. The CDR3 consists of 15 residues. CDR1 MDHEN and CDR2 SYDVKM come from the germline V gene.

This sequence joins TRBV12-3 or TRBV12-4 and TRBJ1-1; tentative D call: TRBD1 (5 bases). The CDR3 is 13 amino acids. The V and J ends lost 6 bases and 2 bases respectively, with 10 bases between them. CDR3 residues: CASRRDSNTEAFF. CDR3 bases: TGTGCCAGCAGAAGGGACTCTAACACTGAAGCTTTCTTT.

The CDR3 loop reads CASRDPTSGKHTQYF. The CDR3 coding sequence is TGTGCCAGCAGAGACCCGACTAGCGGGAAACATACGCAGTATTTT. The rearrangement uses TRBV6-5 and TRBJ2-3; 11 bases align to TRBD2. The length of the CDR3 is 15 residues. Germline V gene lookup returns CDR1 MNHEY and CDR2 SVGAGI. Unmatched junction bases numbered 9, after V lost 6 bases and J lost 7 bases.

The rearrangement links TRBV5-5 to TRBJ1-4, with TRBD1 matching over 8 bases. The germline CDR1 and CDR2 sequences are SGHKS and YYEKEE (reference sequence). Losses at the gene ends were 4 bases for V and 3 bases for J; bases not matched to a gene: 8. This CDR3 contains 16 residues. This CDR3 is CASSRRLTGANEKLFF. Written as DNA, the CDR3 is TGTGCCAGCAGCCGGCGTTTGACAGGGGCTAATGAAAAACTGTTTTTT.

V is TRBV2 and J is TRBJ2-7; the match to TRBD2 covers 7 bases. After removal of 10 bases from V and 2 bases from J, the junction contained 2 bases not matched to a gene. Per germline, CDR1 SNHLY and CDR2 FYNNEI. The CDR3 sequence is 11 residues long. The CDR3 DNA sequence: TGTGCCACGGGAGGACCCTACGAGCAGTACTTC. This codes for CATGGPYEQYF.

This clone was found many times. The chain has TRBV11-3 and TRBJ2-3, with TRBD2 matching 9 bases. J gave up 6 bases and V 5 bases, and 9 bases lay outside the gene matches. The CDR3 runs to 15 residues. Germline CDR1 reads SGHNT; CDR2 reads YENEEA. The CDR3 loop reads CASSARRGGDDTQYF. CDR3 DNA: TGTGCCAGCAGCGCCCGGCGGGGGGGCGACGATACGCAGTATTTT.

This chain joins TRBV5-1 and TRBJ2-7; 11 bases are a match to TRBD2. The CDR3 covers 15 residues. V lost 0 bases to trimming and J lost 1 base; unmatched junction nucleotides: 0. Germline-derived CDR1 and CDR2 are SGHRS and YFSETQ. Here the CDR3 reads CASSLVAGGSYEQYF. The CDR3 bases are TGCGCCAGCAGCTTGGTAGCGGGAGGGTCCTACGAGCAGTACTTC.

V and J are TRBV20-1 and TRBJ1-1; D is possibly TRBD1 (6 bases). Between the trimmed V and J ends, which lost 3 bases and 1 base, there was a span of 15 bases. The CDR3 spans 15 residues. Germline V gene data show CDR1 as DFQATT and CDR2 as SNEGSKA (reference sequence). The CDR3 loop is CSASRYRAQNTEAFF. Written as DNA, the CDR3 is TGCAGTGCTAGTCGTTACAGGGCCCAGAACACTGAAGCTTTCTTT.